The present entry profiles one TCR beta chain with its context. The data were produced by immunoSEQ multiplex PCR, yet TCRdb's version contains in-frame clones alone and is incomplete. Here the sample spans around 66,000 clones, 91% being singletons. This sample is part of a study of T cell changes during pregnancy in multiple sclerosis. This CDR3 comprises 11 residues. Trimming took 5 bases from V and 2 from J, leaving 2 bases between them. CDR1 is SGHTA and CDR2 is FQGNSA in the germline V gene. The V and J genes are TRBV7-2 and TRBJ2-3; D is uncertain. Sequencing was performed on peripheral blood, taken in the third trimester of pregnancy. The clonotype comes from a female donor in good health, enrolled as a control in a pregnancy study. CDR3 bases: TGTGCCAGCAGCCTCACAGATACGCAGTATTTT. It translates to CASSLTDTQYF.